This T cell receptor (beta chain) appears in the sequencing data of a study of blood T cell repertoires in COVID-19. About the study: PBMCs, B-cell-depleted T cells, or T cells were the source of the cDNA or gDNA that made up the material.

Measured with immunoSEQ multiplex PCR; TCRdb has only the in-frame clones, and not every one. The sample consists of 300,000 to 400,000 clones, more than 70% of them appearing once. The CDR3 sequence is 16 residues long. The germline gives CDR1 MDHEN, CDR2 SYDVKM. V gave up 9 bases and J gave up 3 bases; unmatched junction bases: 14. Individuals drawn from 20 to 25 US areas were about 18 to 95 years old. Donors were grouped by their self-reported clinical history. The study counted Cohort 3 donors as recovered given two negative PCRs, clearance, or symptom resolution. Input material: PBMCs or T cells enriched from blood (not recorded which). This sequence joins TRBV28 and TRBJ1-2; TRBD1 aligns across 9 bases. This sequence originates from a young woman who had recovered from COVID-19. CDR3 sequence (DNA): TGTGCCAGTTCCGTCCCGGGGGACAGGGAGGACTATGGCTACACCTTC. Its protein product is CASSVPGDREDYGYTF.